The 22 T cell receptor beta chains listed next were all sequenced from one sample in a study of somatic mutations in cytotoxic T cells in rheumatoid arthritis. The method was immunoSEQ multiplex PCR; TCRdb's version includes in-frame clones alone and lacks a portion of them. There are 15,000 or so clones in the sample; 78% occur only once, and roughly 15% lies in the top ten. The sample comprised CD8+ T cells sorted from blood. The receptors were gathered from an adult with rheumatoid arthritis.

The chain carries TRBV2 and TRBJ2-5; the match to TRBD1 covers 8 bases. The germline gives CDR1 SNHLY, CDR2 FYNNEI. The ends lost 3 bases at V and 1 base at J; junction bases unmatched: 4. This CDR3 region has 15 residues. The CDR3 protein is CASSEWDRFQETQYF. CDR3 DNA sequence: TGTGCCAGCAGTGAGTGGGACAGGTTCCAAGAGACCCAGTACTTC.

This chain links TRBV27 with TRBJ2-5; 9 nucleotides match TRBD1. This CDR3 contains 16 residues. With 3 bases clipped from V and 5 bases from J, the junction kept 10 bases outside the gene matches. Looked up from germline, CDR1 is MNHEY and CDR2 is SMNVEV (reference sequence). The CDR3 spells CASSLFLTGGGETQYF. In DNA, the CDR3 is TGTGCCAGCAGTTTGTTCTTAACAGGGGGCGGTGAGACCCAGTACTTC.

This chain links TRBV4-1 with TRBJ1-2; TRBD1 aligns across 7 bases. The CDR3 is made up of 13 amino acids. With 3 bases clipped from V and 8 bases from J, the junction kept 6 bases outside the gene matches. The germline gives CDR1 MGHRA, CDR2 YSYEKL. The CDR3 protein is CASSQTGPWGYTF. CDR3 DNA: TGCGCCAGCAGCCAGACAGGGCCGTGGGGCTACACCTTC.

This sequence joins TRBV11-2 and TRBJ2-1, with TRBD2 identical over 7 bases. V was pared by 1 base and J by 7 bases, with 13 bases of the junction left unmatched. The CDR3 consists of 17 residues. In germline, CDR1 is SGHAT, CDR2 FQNNGV. CDR3 residues: CASSLGPSLAGENEQFF. The DNA of the CDR3 is TGTGCCAGCAGCTTAGGTCCCTCCCTCGCGGGGGAGAATGAGCAGTTCTTC.

This clone was found a few times. The chain employs TRBV4-1 and TRBJ2-7, with D perhaps matching TRBD1 or TRBD2 (5 bases each). V lost 4 bases and J 0 bases, leaving 13 bases between the germline ends. CDR1 and CDR2 from the germline V gene are MGHRA and YSYEKL. The CDR3 has 15 residues. This chain's CDR3 is CASSLTGTNSYEQYF. The CDR3 DNA follows: TGCGCCAGCAGCCTCACCGGGACGAACTCCTACGAGCAGTACTTC.

The J gene is TRBJ2-7, the V gene TRBV15, with D perhaps matching TRBD1 (5 bases). CDR1 and CDR2 (germline): LNHNV, YYDKDF (reference sequence). The CDR3 is 14 amino acids. V was clipped by 1 base and J by 2 bases, with 9 bases between them. The CDR3 sequence: CATSRAAGTYEQYF. Written as DNA, the CDR3 is TGTGCCACCAGCAGAGCTGCAGGGACCTACGAGCAGTACTTC.

The chain recombines TRBV7-8 with TRBJ2-3; 8 bases align to TRBD1. V trimming: 5 bases; J trimming: 2 bases; junction bases outside the gene matches: 3. From germline, CDR1 is SGHVS and CDR2 FQNEAQ. CDR3 size: 14 residues. The CDR3 DNA follows: TGTGCCAGCAGCCGACAGGGGAACACAGATACGCAGTATTTT. Amino acid sequence: CASSRQGNTDTQYF.

This CDR3 reads CAAATNYGYTF. CDR3 nucleotides: TGTGCCGCCGCGACTAACTATGGCTACACCTTC. V gene TRBV6-7 combines with J gene TRBJ1-2; D unresolved. TRBV6-7 is given ORF status, its function remaining uncertain. Deletions cut 11 bases from V and 0 bases from J, with 7 bases between. This CDR3 has 11 amino acids.

V gene TRBV5-1 combines with J gene TRBJ2-7; D remains ambiguous. Germline V gene sequence: CDR1 SGHRS, CDR2 YFSETQ. This CDR3 comprises 16 residues. The ends were cut back, 6 bases at V and 1 base at J, with 20 bases in the middle. The CDR3 protein is CASTDTMAAPSYEQYF. CDR3 sequence (DNA): TGCGCCAGCACCGACACTATGGCGGCTCCATCCTACGAGCAGTACTTC.

The chain carries TRBV7-9 and TRBJ1-2; perhaps TRBD1 as D (5 bases). The length of the CDR3 is 11 residues. The ends were cut back, 4 bases at V and 13 bases at J, with 13 bases in the middle. Per the germline V gene, CDR1 is SEHNR and CDR2 is FQNEAQ (reference sequence). CDR3 DNA: TGTGCCAGCAGCTCCCAGCGGGACGTCACCTTC. Its translation is CASSSQRDVTF.

The rearrangement uses TRBV5-5 and TRBJ1-1; D not certain. The CDR3 contains 12 residues. The V gene lost 4 bases and the J gene lost 4 bases, with 8 bases spanning the gap. From germline, CDR1 is SGHKS and CDR2 YYEKEE (reference sequence). The CDR3 region has the DNA TGTGCCAGCAGCCTGACGAGCACTGAAGCTTTCTTT. Translated, it gives CASSLTSTEAFF.

A single count supports this clone. This rearrangement joins TRBV12-5 to TRBJ1-3, with a weak D call TRBD1 (6 bases). The CDR3 is made up of 16 amino acids. V was cut by 3 bases and J by 0 bases, with 12 bases left in between. CDR1 LGHNT and CDR2 FRNRAP come from the germline V gene. DNA for the CDR3: TGTGCTAGTGGTTTTTTGACAGGCCGCTCTGGAAACACCATATATTTT. Protein: CASGFLTGRSGNTIYF.

This clone came up a few times. V gene TRBV11-2 combines with J gene TRBJ1-6; D uncertain. Germline assignment: CDR1 SGHAT and CDR2 FQNNGV. The ends were cut back, 0 bases at V and 14 bases at J, with 11 bases in the middle. CDR3 length: 13 residues. CDR3 nucleotide sequence: TGTGCCAGCAGCTTAGATGAGGGTTGGGCCCTCCACTTT. The encoded protein is CASSLDEGWALHF.

The chain employs TRBV9 and TRBJ1-4, with no clear D. CDR3 length equals 14 residues. Trimming left V 3 bases short and J 10 bases short, with 16 bases between. Germline-derived CDR1 and CDR2 are SGDLS and YYNGEE. CDR3 nucleotides: TGTGCCAGCAGCGGAGGACCTAGGGAGCGAAAACTGTTTTTT. Its translation is CASSGGPRERKLFF.

This chain links TRBV27 with TRBJ2-3; D call uncertain. Between the trimmed V and J ends, which lost 4 bases and 2 bases, there was a span of 7 bases. The CDR3 runs to 13 residues. Germline V gene sequence: CDR1 MNHEY, CDR2 SMNVEV (reference sequence). The CDR3 region is CASSSVDTDTQYF. In nucleotides, the CDR3 is TGTGCCAGCAGTTCAGTCGACACAGATACGCAGTATTTT.

This clone has a single count. The chain has TRBV2 and TRBJ2-3; D possibly corresponds to TRBD2 (5 bases). The CDR3 runs to 12 residues. The germline CDR1 and CDR2 sequences are SNHLY and FYNNEI. CDR3 residues: CAVGDPTDTQYF. The CDR3 DNA sequence: TGTGCAGTGGGAGATCCCACAGATACGCAGTATTTT.

This clone has just a few counts. The junction and the germline gene differ at one end; a read error may be behind it. V and J are TRBV6-1 and TRBJ1-2; D unresolved. The CDR3 length is 9 residues. Germline lookup yields CDR1 MNHNS and CDR2 SASEGT. The CDR3 DNA reads as TGTGCCAGCAGTGAGCAATCCCTCTTC. Its translation is CASSEQSLF.

V and J are TRBV20-1 and TRBJ2-1; D not certain. From germline, CDR1 is DFQATT and CDR2 SNEGSKA (reference sequence). There are 11 residues in the CDR3. Trimming removed 5 bases at V and 4 bases at J, with 6 bases between. The CDR3 DNA reads TGCAGTGCTGGGTCTTACAATGAGCAGTTCTTC. Translated, it gives CSAGSYNEQFF.

This clone was recorded a few times. The V and J genes are TRBV14 and TRBJ1-2; TRBD1 might be the D (6 bases). With 2 bases removed from V and 7 bases from J, the gap between germline ends came to 11 bases. Germline lookup yields CDR1 SGHDN and CDR2 FVKESK. The CDR3 length is 13 residues. The CDR3 reads CASSQTGAGGYTF. As DNA, the CDR3 is TGTGCCAGCAGCCAAACGGGGGCCGGTGGCTACACCTTC.

This clone has a single count. This chain connects TRBV29-1 to TRBJ1-5; D is uncertain. This CDR3 has 12 residues. Trimming removed 6 bases from V and 6 bases from J, with 12 bases in between. The germline CDR1 and CDR2 sequences are SQVTM and ANQGSEA. As DNA, the CDR3 is TGCAGCGTAGGCACCTATGGTCAGCCCCAGCATTTT. It is translated as CSVGTYGQPQHF.

The chain carries TRBV5-8 and TRBJ1-1; D possibly corresponds to TRBD1 (5 bases). The CDR3 sequence is 11 residues long. V gave up 7 bases and J gave up 10 bases, with 14 bases separating them. The V gene's germline CDR1 is SGHTS and CDR2 YDEGEE. The CDR3 region is CASQRGWGAFF. DNA of the CDR3: TGTGCCAGCCAACGGGGCTGGGGAGCTTTCTTT.

This clone showed up just once. This chain connects TRBV30 to TRBJ1-2, with TRBD1 matching over 7 bases. V dropped 4 bases and J dropped 3; count of bases not matched to a gene: 5. The germline gives CDR1 GTSNPN, CDR2 SVGIG (reference sequence). CDR3 length: 13 residues. The CDR3 region is CAWIRDSDYGYTF. CDR3 bases: TGTGCCTGGATCAGGGACAGCGACTATGGCTACACCTTC.